These T cell receptor beta chains were read from a single sample in a study of sequential checkpoint blockade in melanoma. Measured with immunoSEQ multiplex PCR; TCRdb has only the in-frame clones, and not every one. The table shows under 20,000 clones, with 60% to 80% occurring only once. Specimen: CD8+ T cells sorted from blood (inferred from file names), collected from a patient given nivolumab and ipilimumab in sequence. The receptors come from a human donor with melanoma. Both conserved end residues are part of each CDR3. The D gene is left open where the match is weak. Size is omitted from some rows. Given values are once, few, many or a class for expanded clones.

TRBV7-9	-	TRBJ1-4	TRBD1	CASSTREGTENEKLFF	TGTGCCAGCAGCACCCGGGAAGGGACAGAGAATGAAAAACTGTTTTTT
TRBV19	-	TRBJ2-1	-	CASSLQTYNEQFF	TGTGCCAGTAGTTTGCAGACCTACAATGAGCAGTTCTTC
TRBV5-1	-	TRBJ2-5	-	CASSLVPGASRQETQYF	TGCGCCAGCAGCTTGGTTCCGGGAGCAAGTCGTCAAGAGACCCAGTACTTC
TRBV6-6	few	TRBJ2-7	TRBD2	CASWEGKRLNEQYF	TGTGCCAGCTGGGAGGGTAAAAGACTCAACGAGCAGTACTTC
TRBV6-1	once	TRBJ1-2	TRBD1	CALGDRIYGYTF	TGTGCCTTGGGGGACAGGATCTATGGCTACACCTTC
TRBV6-4	-	TRBJ2-1	-	CASSPRVGESDEQFF	TGTGCCAGCAGTCCTCGTGTCGGGGAGAGCGATGAGCAGTTCTTC
TRBV6-4	-	TRBJ2-1	TRBD2	CASSDRTSGGSSEQFF	TGTGCCAGCAGTGACCGGACTAGCGGGGGGTCTAGTGAGCAGTTCTTC
TRBV6-1	-	TRBJ1-1	-	CASRTGTHTEAFF	TGTGCCAGCAGAACAGGGACGCACACTGAAGCTTTCTTT
TRBV6-6	-	TRBJ2-1	-	CASSYSGLYNEQFF	TGTGCCAGCAGTTACTCGGGACTGTACAATGAGCAGTTCTTC
TRBV5-1	once	TRBJ2-5	-	CASSFFPLYQETQYF	TGCGCCAGCAGCTTCTTCCCACTTTACCAAGAGACCCAGTACTTC
TRBV6-1	-	TRBJ1-3	-	CASSLGPENTIYF	TGTGCCAGCAGCCTCGGTCCCGAGAACACCATATATTTT
TRBV5-1	-	TRBJ2-3	TRBD2	CASSSEGSGSMEDTQYF	TGCGCCAGCAGCTCCGAGGGGAGCGGGAGCATGGAGGATACGCAGTATTTT
TRBV9	once	TRBJ1-1	-	CASSVANPGDTEAFF	TGTGCCAGCAGCGTAGCTAACCCGGGGGACACTGAAGCTTTCTTT
TRBV13	-	TRBJ2-7	-	CASSLRVAGVSYEQYF	TGTGCCAGCAGCTTACGAGTGGCAGGGGTCTCCTACGAGCAGTACTTC
TRBV11-2	-	TRBJ2-7	-	CASSLYHEQYF	TGTGCCAGCAGCTTATACCACGAGCAGTACTTC
TRBV6-5	-	TRBJ1-5	-	CASSFDRNQPQHF	TGTGCCAGCAGTTTTGACAGGAATCAGCCCCAGCATTTT
TRBV2	-	TRBJ2-1	TRBD2	CASRAEHGTSGRNEQFF	TGTGCCAGCAGAGCCGAGCACGGGACTAGCGGGAGAAATGAGCAGTTCTTC
TRBV29-1	-	TRBJ2-3	-	CSVDGVVGRTDTQYF	TGCAGCGTTGACGGTGTGGTCGGGAGAACAGATACGCAGTATTTT
TRBV29-1	-	TRBJ2-7	-	CSVETRESYEQYF	TGCAGCGTTGAAACCCGGGAGTCCTACGAGCAGTACTTC
TRBV19	-	TRBJ2-2	TRBD2	CASTTAGLAHSGELFF	TGTGCCAGTACGACAGCGGGACTCGCCCATTCCGGGGAGCTGTTTTTT
TRBV5-1	-	TRBJ2-7	TRBD2	CASSLLAGAREEQYF	TGCGCCAGCAGCCTTCTAGCGGGGGCCCGGGAAGAGCAGTACTTC
TRBV13	once	TRBJ2-5	TRBD2	CASSLGRLAGFVSQETQYF	TGTGCCAGCAGCTTAGGCCGGCTAGCGGGATTTGTATCCCAAGAGACCCAGTACTTC
TRBV4-1	-	TRBJ2-7	-	CASSQDLGRLTYEQYF	TGCGCCAGCAGCCAAGATCTGGGCAGGCTAACCTACGAGCAGTACTTC